This TCR beta chain emerged from a study of T-cell reconstitution after alpha-beta-depleted transplantation in children. Overall study results and limits: At one year after transplant, newly produced T cells mostly accounted for T-cell counts and diversity. About two months after transplant, alpha-beta T cells reportedly came from several hundred expanded graft clones.

Researchers prepared the TCRbeta library using unique molecular identifiers, the study reports. TCRdb fed the PCR reads into MiXCR, producing one record per CDR3 protein. The sample records approximately 980,000 distinct CDR3 sequences, around 30% being singletons. The germline gives CDR1 SGDLS, CDR2 YYNGEE. This CDR3 has 16 amino acids. V trimming: 4 bases; J trimming: 8 bases; junction bases outside the gene matches: 12. Remarks on this clonotype: Its antigen is not identified.

Sequenced material: PBMCs, mostly from graft donor cells, taken 360 days after TCRalphabeta/CD19-depleted stem cell transplant. The rearrangement uses TRBV9 and TRBJ2-1; 10 nucleotides match TRBD1. The TCR sequence derives from a boy under three years old who had a stem cell transplant for SCID, so the T cells may come from the graft donor. In DNA, the CDR3 is TGTGCCAGCAGCTCCCCAGACAGGGGGCGCATCGATGAGCAGTTCTTC. The encoded protein is CASSSPDRGRIDEQFF.